This record looks at one T cell receptor (beta chain) sequence and its context. Germline loops: CDR1 SGHRS, CDR2 YFSETQ. CDR3 length: 19 amino acids. The germline V and J ends were trimmed by 0 bases and 0 bases, with 18 bases remaining between them. Samples were taken several times over chemoradiotherapy. Assay: immunoSEQ multiplex PCR; the TCRdb copy retains only in-frame clones and omits some. The sample includes around 33,000 clones, approximately 88% of them seen just once. The entry originates in a study of chemoradiotherapy in HPV16-positive cancers. This chain joins TRBV5-1 and TRBJ2-2; no clear D. The sample in question was blood, obtained from a patient who underwent chemoradiotherapy. This receptor was obtained from a human donor with HPV-associated anogenital cancer. CDR3: CASSLEGSNSYANTGELFF. The CDR3 bases are TGCGCCAGCAGCTTGGAGGGCAGTAATTCATACGCGAACACCGGGGAGCTGTTTTTT.